Below are 20 T cell receptor beta chains sequenced from a single sample in a study of T cells after yellow fever vaccination. In TCRdb, the 5' RACE reads were re-called with MiXCR into one record per CDR3 protein. The data hold 300,000 or so distinct CDR3 sequences, with 3% to 4.5% observed a single time. The sample here was PBMCs, taken 5 days after the yellow fever booster vaccination. Receptors were obtained from a man in his late teens or twenties who received the YFV17D yellow fever vaccine.

About this clonotype: The junction and the germline gene differ at one end; a read error may be behind it. V gene TRBV5-1 combines with J gene TRBJ2-6, with TRBD1 matching 8 bases. The CDR3 sequence is 17 residues long. The germline CDR1 and CDR2 sequences are SGHRS and YFSETQ. Here the CDR3 reads CDSSIQGVSYGANVLTF. The CDR3 region has the DNA TGCGACAGCAGCATACAGGGGGTATCTTACGGGGCCAACGTCCTGACTTTC.

Many counts were recorded for this clonotype. The chain's CDR3 is CASSYWVDHNEQFF. The CDR3 nucleotides are TGTGCCAGCAGTTACTGGGTAGACCACAATGAGCAGTTCTTC. This sequence joins TRBV6-2 or TRBV6-3 and TRBJ2-1; D is unresolved. The CDR3 has 14 amino acids. Per the germline V gene, CDR1 is MNHEY and CDR2 is SVGEGT. Trimming removed 1 base at V and 5 bases at J, with 9 bases between.

V gene TRBV6-2 or TRBV6-3 combines with J gene TRBJ1-5; possibly TRBD1 for D (6 bases). V lost 5 bases and J 5 bases, leaving 13 bases between the germline ends. The CDR3 extends over 14 amino acids. Germline CDR1 is MNHEY and CDR2 is SVGEGT. CDR3 nucleotides: TGTGCCAGCAGTACCACAGGGTTCGATCAGCCCCAGCATTTT. Translated, it gives CASSTTGFDQPQHF.

This clonotype was seen many times. This chain uses TRBV29-1 with TRBJ2-4; 10 positions match TRBD1. The CDR3 has 12 amino acids. Germline CDR1 is SQVTM and CDR2 is ANQGSEA. Losses at the gene ends were 3 bases for V and 7 bases for J; bases not matched to a gene: 0. The CDR3 DNA reads TGCAGCGTTGAGACAGGGGGCAACATTCAGTACTTC. Its translation is CSVETGGNIQYF.

This clonotype was observed a few times. The genes are TRBV1 and TRBJ1-2; TRBD1, as called in the table, went unchecked against the DNA. TRBV1 is a pseudogene segment. The CDR3 is 14 amino acids. The CDR3 nucleotides are TGCACCAGCAGCCAGGACAGGGGGCCGGGTGGCTACACCTTC. This gives the protein CTSSQDRGPGGYTF.

This clonotype was picked up a small number of times. The chain carries TRBV28 and TRBJ2-1; no clear D. V lost 6 bases, J lost 9 bases, and 15 bases lay in between. Germline assignment: CDR1 MDHEN and CDR2 SYDVKM. There are 13 residues in the CDR3. The DNA of the CDR3 is TGTGCCAGCAGCCATCGCCTGGCCCCTGAGCAGTTCTTC. Translated, it gives CASSHRLAPEQFF.

The gene calls are TRBV5-1 and TRBJ2-1; D unresolved. The CDR3 has 16 residues. V was clipped by 4 bases and J by 0 bases, with 14 bases between them. The germline gives CDR1 SGHRS, CDR2 YFSETQ. The DNA of the CDR3 is TGCGCCAGCAGCCTCCCGACTGGAATCTCCTACAATGAGCAGTTCTTC. This codes for CASSLPTGISYNEQFF.

This clonotype was recorded many times. The genes are TRBV20-1 and TRBJ1-6; TRBD1 matches 8 bases. Germline lookup yields CDR1 DFQATT and CDR2 SNEGSKA (reference sequence). Trimming cost V 5 bases and J 7 bases; bases outside gene matches: 4. This CDR3 region has 13 residues. In nucleotides, the CDR3 is TGCAGTGCTCCGACAGGGGCGAATTCACCCCTCCACTTT. Its protein product is CSAPTGANSPLHF.

In this sample, this clonotype turned up many times. The chain joins TRBV5-6 to TRBJ2-1, with D unclear. CDR3 length equals 12 residues. V was trimmed by 1 base and J by 7 bases, leaving 6 bases between them. CDR1 SGHDT and CDR2 YYEEEE come from the germline V gene. CDR3 amino acids: CASSLIGNEQFF. The CDR3 DNA follows: TGTGCCAGCAGCTTGATCGGGAATGAGCAGTTCTTC.

This sequence joins TRBV6-5 and TRBJ2-1; 8 bases are a match to TRBD2. Germline-derived CDR1 and CDR2 are MNHEY and SVGAGI. The V gene end was trimmed by 7 bases and the J gene end by 8 bases; junction bases not matched to a gene: 13. This CDR3 has 15 amino acids. In nucleotides, the CDR3 is TGTGCCAGCACCAAGGGGCGGGGGGCAAGGTATGAGCAGTTCTTC. Its translation is CASTKGRGARYEQFF.

This clonotype has a handful of counts. The rearrangement uses TRBV10-1 and TRBJ2-5; D may be TRBD1 (6 bases). This CDR3 has 15 residues. Trimming removed 6 bases from V and 5 bases from J, with 19 bases in between. Germline CDR1 WNHNN, CDR2 SYGVQD (reference sequence). The CDR3 coding sequence is TGCGCCAGCAGCCCGAGTCGTCAGGGGTACGAGACCCAGTACTTC. It yields the protein CASSPSRQGYETQYF.

This clonotype was detected a few times. The chain links TRBV6-5 to TRBJ1-3; D unresolved. The CDR3 covers 14 residues. Germline V gives CDR1 MNHEY, CDR2 SVGAGI. The ends were cut back, 10 bases at V and 0 bases at J, with 13 bases in the middle. The CDR3 sequence: CATHAGASGNTIYF. The CDR3 region has the DNA TGTGCCACTCATGCAGGAGCCTCTGGAAACACCATATATTTT.

The chain recombines TRBV7-9 with TRBJ2-3; the D is unclear. The CDR3 is 15 amino acids. Trimming removed 4 bases at V and 1 base at J, with 12 bases between. Germline V lookup: CDR1 SEHNR, CDR2 FQNEAQ (reference sequence). CDR3: CASSSEYIRTDTQYF. CDR3 in DNA: TGTGCCAGCAGCTCGGAGTATATTCGCACAGATACGCAGTATTTT.

At least ten counts were recorded for this clonotype. The chain employs TRBV6-5 and TRBJ2-2; 11 bases line up with TRBD1. Germline CDR1 and CDR2: MNHEY and SVGAGI. V lost 6 bases, J lost 3 bases, and 6 bases stayed unmatched. The CDR3 loop spans 16 amino acids. The CDR3 spells CASSPQDRGHTGELFF. CDR3 DNA sequence: TGTGCCAGCAGCCCACAGGACAGGGGGCACACCGGGGAGCTGTTTTTT.

The genes are TRBV12-3 or TRBV12-4 and TRBJ1-1, with unresolved D. The CDR3 spans 12 residues. V was pared by 7 bases and J by 5 bases, with 11 bases between. This CDR3 reads CASITRWTEAFF. Here the CDR3 DNA reads TGTGCCAGCATCACACGGTGGACTGAAGCTTTCTTT.

This clonotype was seen at least ten times. V and J are TRBV6-5 and TRBJ1-1, with 7 bases identical to TRBD1. The CDR3 extends over 16 amino acids. Germline loops: CDR1 MNHEY, CDR2 SVGAGI. Trimming took 6 bases from V and 1 from J; bases not matched to a gene: 11. This chain's CDR3 is CASSSQRGRGNTEAFF. CDR3 bases: TGTGCCAGCAGCTCTCAGAGGGGGCGGGGGAACACTGAAGCTTTCTTT.

This clonotype occurred many times. The chain joins TRBV5-1 to TRBJ2-5; 8 bases are a match to TRBD2. This CDR3 contains 15 residues. V dropped 2 bases and J dropped 0; count of bases not matched to a gene: 3. CDR1 is SGHRS, CDR2 YFSETQ, per germline. The CDR3 is CASSFLLADQETQYF. DNA for the CDR3: TGCGCCAGCAGCTTCTTACTAGCGGACCAAGAGACCCAGTACTTC.

This chain connects TRBV20-1 to TRBJ2-7; D perhaps matches TRBD1 (6 bases). The V end was cut by 0 bases, the J end by 2 bases, with 14 bases between. CDR1 DFQATT and CDR2 SNEGSKA come from the germline V gene (reference sequence). This CDR3 is 15 amino acids long. CDR3 sequence (DNA): TGCAGTGCTAGAGATCTTGGGACACAAGCCTACGAGCAGTACTTC. Translation gives CSARDLGTQAYEQYF.

V is TRBV4-3 and J is TRBJ2-2; D remains ambiguous. Germline V gene sequence: CDR1 LGHNA, CDR2 YSLEER. The CDR3 has 15 amino acids. The germline V and J ends were trimmed by 4 bases and 1 base, with 10 bases remaining between them. CDR3 DNA sequence: TGCGCCAGCAGCCCACTTAAACTGAACACCGGGGAGCTGTTTTTT. Protein product: CASSPLKLNTGELFF.

Many counts were recorded for this clonotype. V gene TRBV20-1 combines with J gene TRBJ2-6; a weak D match, TRBD1 (6 bases). V lost 3 bases and J 0 bases, leaving 15 bases between the germline ends. CDR1 DFQATT and CDR2 SNEGSKA come from the germline V gene (reference sequence). CDR3 length: 17 amino acids. The chain's CDR3 is CSASSGHSSSGANVLTF. As DNA, the CDR3 is TGCAGTGCTAGTTCGGGACATTCGTCCTCTGGGGCCAACGTCCTGACTTTC.